Below, 11 T cell receptor beta chains from the same sample are listed, as sequenced in a study of T cells in Graves' hyperthyroidism and ophthalmopathy (dated by TCRdb to between 2017 and 2020). The library relied on multiplex PCR. The sample was run on an Illumina HiSeq 2000. TCR beta CDR3 regions were amplified from RNA transcripts. The TCR CDR3 was subjected to a first round of RT-PCR using the HTBI primer set and the Qiagen OneStep RT-PCR kit. TCRdb redid the processing of the public reads, applying fastp at Q25 and MiXCR, and retained in-frame beta chains. When rows share a CDR3 protein, they turn into one entry using the most common DNA and genes. This sample comprises nearly 600,000 distinct CDR3 sequences, 14% of them detected only once. 5.5% to 7.5% of the sample belongs to the ten largest clones. What was sequenced was blood. The source is a woman in her thirties with Graves' hyperthyroidism that later progressed to Graves' ophthalmopathy.

This clonotype has only a few counts. V usage is TRBV5-4 and J usage is TRBJ1-6, with D possibly TRBD1 on 5 matching bases. V lost 2 bases to trimming and J lost 7 bases, with 13 bases between them. The CDR3 totals 15 residues. Germline-derived CDR1 and CDR2 are SGHNT and YYREEE (reference sequence). The DNA of the CDR3 is TGTGCCAGCAGCTTCGGGGGACCCCTCAATTCACCCCTCCACTTT. Amino acid sequence: CASSFGGPLNSPLHF.

This clonotype was detected many times. This chain joins TRBV19 and TRBJ1-3, with 9 bases aligning to TRBD1. V dropped 9 bases and J dropped 7; count of bases not matched to a gene: 7. This CDR3 spans 13 amino acids. CDR1 is LNHDA and CDR2 is SQIVND in the germline V gene (reference sequence). CDR3 in DNA: TGTGCCAGCCGGGACAGGGTTTATAACACCATATATTTT. Protein sequence: CASRDRVYNTIYF. The full variable domain, in which reference TRBV19 and TRBJ1-3 provide the parts outside the CDR3, is DGGITQSPKYLFRKEGQNVTLSCEQNLNHDAMYWYRQDPGQGLRLIYYSQIVNDFQKGDIAEGYSVSREKKESFPLTVTSAQKNPTAFYLCASRDRVYNTIYFGEGSWLTVV.

The V and J genes are TRBV20-1 and TRBJ1-4; 7 nucleotides agree with TRBD1. The CDR3 extends over 15 amino acids. CDR1 and CDR2 (germline): DFQATT, SNEGSKA (reference sequence). Trimming cost V 2 bases and J 5 bases; bases outside gene matches: 8. The CDR3 sequence is CSARIPGGLNEKLFF. CDR3 sequence (DNA): TGCAGTGCTAGAATCCCAGGGGGGCTGAATGAAAAACTGTTTTTT.

This clonotype was counted only a few times. The rearrangement links TRBV5-1 to TRBJ2-7; the D is unclear. The germline V gene encodes CDR1 SGHRS and CDR2 YFSETQ. The V gene lost 3 bases and the J gene lost 3 bases, with 13 bases spanning the gap. CDR3 length: 14 residues. CDR3 region: CASSSGWSIYEQYF. CDR3 nucleotide sequence: TGCGCCAGCAGCTCCGGGTGGTCAATCTACGAGCAGTACTTC.

At least ten counts were recorded for this clonotype. The chain carries TRBV10-3 and TRBJ1-1; unclear D gene. Per the germline V gene, CDR1 is ENHRY and CDR2 is SYGVKD. V lost 7 bases and J lost 0, with 15 bases in between. CDR3 size: 15 residues. CDR3 amino acids: CAITRASLMNTEAFF. The CDR3 DNA reads as TGTGCCATCACCCGGGCTTCTCTTATGAACACTGAAGCTTTCTTT.

Worth noting for this clonotype: This may stem from a read error, because a much larger clone lies one nucleotide away. The chain carries TRBV6-2 or TRBV6-3 and TRBJ2-3; D call uncertain. Trimming pared 1 base from V and 0 bases from J, leaving 14 bases between. The CDR3 sequence is 17 residues long. Germline CDR1 reads MNHEY; CDR2 reads SVGEGT. CDR3 DNA: TGTGCCAGCAGTTACTTGAACGGGCGCCCCAGCACAGATACGCAGTATTTT. Translating gives CASSYLNGRPSTDTQYF.

This clonotype was seen at least ten times. The chain uses TRBV11-2 and TRBJ1-2; 7 positions agree with TRBD1. This CDR3 has 15 amino acids. CDR1 SGHAT and CDR2 FQNNGV come from the germline V gene. V trimming: 0 bases; J trimming: 6 bases; junction bases outside the gene matches: 7. CDR3 sequence: CASSLDRQGGDGYTF. For the CDR3, the DNA is TGTGCCAGCAGCTTAGATCGGCAGGGGGGGGATGGCTACACCTTC.

At least ten counts were recorded for this clonotype. The DNA of the CDR3 is TGTGCCAGCAGAAACGGGGCTGGGGTTGAAGCTTTCTTT. Protein: CASRNGAGVEAFF. V gene TRBV6-1 combines with J gene TRBJ1-1, with D possibly being TRBD1 (5 bases). This CDR3 contains 13 residues. Germline CDR1 is MNHNS and CDR2 is SASEGT. V was cut by 6 bases and J by 7 bases, with 15 bases left in between.

This clonotype was recorded many times. The chain joins TRBV6-1 to TRBJ2-3; 8 bases line up with TRBD2. Losses at the gene ends were 6 bases for V and 0 bases for J; bases not matched to a gene: 17. This CDR3 is 19 amino acids long. The germline V gene has CDR1 MNHNS and CDR2 SASEGT. CDR3 protein: CASSPFLAGGPSSTDTQYF. In DNA form, the CDR3 reads TGTGCCAGCAGCCCCTTCCTTGCGGGAGGACCTTCGAGCACAGATACGCAGTATTTT.

This clonotype appeared a few times. The chain carries TRBV19 and TRBJ2-1; D gene unclear. Looked up from germline, CDR1 is LNHDA and CDR2 is SQIVND (reference sequence). This CDR3 contains 13 residues. Trimming removed 4 bases from V and 4 bases from J, with 8 bases in between. The CDR3 region is CASSSKTYNEQFF. The CDR3 DNA reads as TGTGCCAGTAGTAGTAAGACTTACAATGAGCAGTTCTTC.

The chain combines TRBV14 with TRBJ2-7, with D possibly being TRBD2 (6 bases). Deletions cut 5 bases from V and 7 bases from J, with 21 bases between. Germline assignment: CDR1 SGHDN and CDR2 FVKESK. This CDR3 has 15 amino acids. The CDR3 nucleotides are TGTGCCAGCAGCATTCGAGAGGTAGCGGAGGTAGAGCAGTACTTC. Translation gives CASSIREVAEVEQYF.